This TCR beta chain was sequenced for a study of regulatory T cells in long-lasting Graves disease. General study points: Owing to a sample size that was small, accuracy may have been reduced.

In this sample, this clonotype turned up a few times. Its antigen is currently unknown. Arm-PCR of CDR3 regions with iRepertoire HTBI primers generated TCR beta libraries. One entry per CDR3 protein results from TCRdb running MiXCR on the multiplex PCR reads. Of some 560,000 distinct CDR3 sequences in the sample, roughly 16% are singletons; the top ten hold 25%. Time point meaning: newly diagnosed GD, antithyroid drugs for less than 3 months. There was RNA extracted from PBMCs, and the TCR library was made from it. These data were also filed under a second study, of T cells in Graves' hyperthyroidism and ophthalmopathy. That study adds: A lack of ophthalmopathy progression within 18 months defined stable Graves' hyperthyroidism. First-round RT-PCR of the TCR CDR3 relied on the HTBI primer set. Ophthalmopathy and stable hyperthyroidism were told apart by a 13 V-J model.

Source: peripheral blood mononuclear cells (PBMCs), taken at new diagnosis, from a patient treated with antithyroid drugs. This receptor was obtained from a woman aged 40 to 65 with Graves disease.

CDR3 in amino acids: CASIPSSGANVLTF. The CDR3 DNA reads TGTGCCAGCATACCGAGCTCTGGGGCCAACGTCCTGACTTTC. The J gene is TRBJ2-6, the V gene TRBV6-2 or TRBV6-3; D unresolved. This CDR3 spans 14 amino acids. Germline loops: CDR1 MNHEY, CDR2 SVGEGT. The ends were cut back, 7 bases at V and 0 bases at J, with 7 bases in the middle.